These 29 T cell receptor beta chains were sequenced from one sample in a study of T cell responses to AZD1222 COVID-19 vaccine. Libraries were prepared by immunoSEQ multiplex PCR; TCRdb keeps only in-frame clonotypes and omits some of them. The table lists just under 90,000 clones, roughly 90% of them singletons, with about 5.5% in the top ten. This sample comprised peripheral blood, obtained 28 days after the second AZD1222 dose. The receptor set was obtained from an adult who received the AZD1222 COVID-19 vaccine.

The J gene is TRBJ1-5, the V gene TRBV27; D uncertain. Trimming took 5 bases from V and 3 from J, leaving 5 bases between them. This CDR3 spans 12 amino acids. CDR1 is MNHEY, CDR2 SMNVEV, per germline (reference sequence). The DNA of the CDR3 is TGTGCCAGCAGTCAGTACAATCAGCCCCAGCATTTT. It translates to CASSQYNQPQHF.

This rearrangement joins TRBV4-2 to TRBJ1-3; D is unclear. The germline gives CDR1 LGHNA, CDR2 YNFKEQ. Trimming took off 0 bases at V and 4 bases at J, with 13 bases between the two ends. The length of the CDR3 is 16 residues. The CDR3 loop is CASSQDSWPAGNTIYF. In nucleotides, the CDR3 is TGTGCCAGCAGCCAAGACTCCTGGCCCGCCGGAAACACCATATATTTT.

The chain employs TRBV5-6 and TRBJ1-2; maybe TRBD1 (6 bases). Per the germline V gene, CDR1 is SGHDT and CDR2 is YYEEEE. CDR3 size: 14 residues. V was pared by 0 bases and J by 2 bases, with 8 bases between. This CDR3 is CASSLGTVNYGYTF. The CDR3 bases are TGTGCCAGCAGCTTGGGGACAGTAAACTATGGCTACACCTTC.

The CDR3 protein is CASSLVGGEPQHF. In DNA, the CDR3 is TGTGCCAGCAGCTTAGTGGGAGGGGAGCCCCAGCATTTT. This chain joins TRBV7-2 and TRBJ1-5; possibly TRBD1 for D (5 bases). The CDR3 is made up of 13 amino acids. Germline CDR1 and CDR2: SGHTA and FQGNSA. Trimming pared 1 base from V and 8 bases from J, leaving 9 bases between. Filled out from reference TRBV7-2 and TRBJ1-5, the complete variable domain reads GAGVSQSPSNKVTEKGKDVELRCDPISGHTALYWYRQSLGQGLEFLIYFQGNSAPDKSGLPSDRFSAERTGGSVSTLTIQRTQQEDSAVYLCASSLVGGEPQHFGDGTRLSIL.

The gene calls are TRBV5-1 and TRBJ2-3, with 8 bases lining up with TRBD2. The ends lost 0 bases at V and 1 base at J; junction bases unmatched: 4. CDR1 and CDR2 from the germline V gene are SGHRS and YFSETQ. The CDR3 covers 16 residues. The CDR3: CASSLAGSGGTDTQYF. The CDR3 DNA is TGCGCCAGCAGCTTGGCAGGTAGCGGGGGCACAGATACGCAGTATTTT.

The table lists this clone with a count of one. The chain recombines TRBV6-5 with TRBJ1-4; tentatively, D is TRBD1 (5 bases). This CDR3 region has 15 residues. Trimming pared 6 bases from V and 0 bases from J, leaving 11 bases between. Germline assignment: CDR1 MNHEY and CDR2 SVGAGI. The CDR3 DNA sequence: TGTGCCAGCAGCGGGGCAGACGCAACTAATGAAAAACTGTTTTTT. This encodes CASSGADATNEKLFF.

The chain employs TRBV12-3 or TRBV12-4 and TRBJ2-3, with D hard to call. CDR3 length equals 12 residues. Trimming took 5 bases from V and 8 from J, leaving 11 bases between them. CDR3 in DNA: TGTGCCAGCAGTGAAAGGGTGGGTACGCAGTATTTT. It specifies CASSERVGTQYF.

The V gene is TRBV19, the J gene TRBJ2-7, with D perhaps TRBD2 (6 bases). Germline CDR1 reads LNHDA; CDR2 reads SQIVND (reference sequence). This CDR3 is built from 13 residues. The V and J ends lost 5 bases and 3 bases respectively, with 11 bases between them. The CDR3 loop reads CASSWGEGYEQYF. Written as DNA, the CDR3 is TGTGCCAGTAGTTGGGGGGAAGGCTACGAGCAGTACTTC.

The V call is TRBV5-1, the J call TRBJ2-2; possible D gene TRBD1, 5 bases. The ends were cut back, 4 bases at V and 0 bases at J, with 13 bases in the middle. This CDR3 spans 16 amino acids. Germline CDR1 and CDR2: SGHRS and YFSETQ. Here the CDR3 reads CASSPIGASNTGELFF. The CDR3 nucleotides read TGCGCCAGCAGCCCGATAGGGGCCTCGAACACCGGGGAGCTGTTTTTT.

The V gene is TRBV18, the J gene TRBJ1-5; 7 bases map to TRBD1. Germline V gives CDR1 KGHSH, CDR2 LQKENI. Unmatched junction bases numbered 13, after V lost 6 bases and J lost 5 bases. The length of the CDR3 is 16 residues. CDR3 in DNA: TGTGCCAGCTCTCCTAACTCGGGACAGACTTATCAGCCCCAGCATTTT. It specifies CASSPNSGQTYQPQHF.

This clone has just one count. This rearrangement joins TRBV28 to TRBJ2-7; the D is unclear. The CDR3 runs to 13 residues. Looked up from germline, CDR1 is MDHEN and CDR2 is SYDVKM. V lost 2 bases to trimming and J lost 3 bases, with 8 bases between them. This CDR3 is CASSLGWLYEQYF. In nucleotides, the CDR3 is TGTGCCAGCAGTTTAGGTTGGCTCTACGAGCAGTACTTC. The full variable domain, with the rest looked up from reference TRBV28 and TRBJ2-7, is DVKVTQSSRYLVKRTGEKVFLECVQDMDHENMFWYRQDPGLGLRLIYFSYDVKMKEKGDIPEGYSVSREKKERFSLILESASTNQTSMYLCASSLGWLYEQYFGPGTRLTVT.

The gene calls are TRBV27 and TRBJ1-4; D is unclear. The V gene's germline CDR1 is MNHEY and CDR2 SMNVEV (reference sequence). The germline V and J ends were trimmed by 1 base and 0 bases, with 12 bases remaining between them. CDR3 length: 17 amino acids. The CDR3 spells CASSLFSKTTTNEKLFF. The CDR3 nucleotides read TGTGCCAGCAGTTTATTCTCGAAGACCACAACTAATGAAAAACTGTTTTTT.

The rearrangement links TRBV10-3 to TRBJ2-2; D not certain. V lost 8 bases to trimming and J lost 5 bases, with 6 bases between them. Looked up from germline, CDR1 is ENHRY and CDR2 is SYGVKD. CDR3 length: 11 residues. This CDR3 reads CAILLTGELFF. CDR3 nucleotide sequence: TGTGCCATCCTTTTAACCGGGGAGCTGTTTTTT.

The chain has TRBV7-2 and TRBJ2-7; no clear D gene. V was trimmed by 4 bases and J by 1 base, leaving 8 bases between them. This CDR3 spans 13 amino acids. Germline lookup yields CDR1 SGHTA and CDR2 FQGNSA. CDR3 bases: TGTGCCAGCAGCTCTCCTATTTCCTACGAGCAGTACTTC. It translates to CASSSPISYEQYF.

The CDR3 DNA sequence: TGTGCCAGCTCACCACAGGCTCAGGTTCAAGAGACCCAGTACTTC. Amino acid sequence: CASSPQAQVQETQYF. The rearrangement links TRBV18 to TRBJ2-5, with D uncertain. Trimming took 1 base from V and 2 from J, leaving 11 bases between them. This CDR3 contains 15 residues. Germline V gene lookup returns CDR1 KGHSH and CDR2 LQKENI.

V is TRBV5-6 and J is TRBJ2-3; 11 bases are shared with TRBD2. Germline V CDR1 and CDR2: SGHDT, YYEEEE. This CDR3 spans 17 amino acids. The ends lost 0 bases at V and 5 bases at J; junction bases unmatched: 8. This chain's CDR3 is CASSLALLAGAKDTQYF. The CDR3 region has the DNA TGTGCCAGCAGCTTGGCCCTACTAGCGGGGGCGAAAGATACGCAGTATTTT.

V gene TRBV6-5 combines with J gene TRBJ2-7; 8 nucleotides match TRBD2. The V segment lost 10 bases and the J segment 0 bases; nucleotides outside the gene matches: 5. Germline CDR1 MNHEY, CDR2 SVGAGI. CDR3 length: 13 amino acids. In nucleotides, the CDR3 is TGTGCCATCACGGGGACTAGCTCCTACGAGCAGTACTTC. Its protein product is CAITGTSSYEQYF.

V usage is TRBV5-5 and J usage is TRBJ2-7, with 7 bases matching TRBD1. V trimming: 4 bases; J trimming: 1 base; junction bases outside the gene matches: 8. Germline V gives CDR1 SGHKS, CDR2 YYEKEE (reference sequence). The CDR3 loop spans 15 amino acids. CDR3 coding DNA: TGTGCCAGCAGCATTGGGACAGCCCTTTCCTACGAGCAGTACTTC. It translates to CASSIGTALSYEQYF. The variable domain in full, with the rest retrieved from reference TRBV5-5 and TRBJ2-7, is DAGVTQSPTHLIKTRGQQVTLRCSPISGHKSVSWYQQVLGQGPQFIFQYYEKEERGRGNFPDRFSARQFPNYSSELNVNALLLGDSALYLCASSIGTALSYEQYFGPGTRLTVT.

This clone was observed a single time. CDR3 region: CASSKQGQVYTGELFF. For the CDR3, the DNA is TGTGCCAGCAGCAAGCAGGGACAGGTGTACACCGGGGAGCTGTTTTTT. This sequence joins TRBV7-3 and TRBJ2-2; 8 bases map to TRBD1. The CDR3 spans 16 residues. V was clipped by 5 bases and J by 3 bases; unmatched bases: 8. Germline loops: CDR1 SGHTA, CDR2 FQGTGA.

CDR3 sequence (DNA): TGTGCCACCCTGGAGACAAGGGGTTTCAGGGGCTCTGGGGCCAACGTCCTGACTTTC. Protein: CATLETRGFRGSGANVLTF. J is TRBJ2-6 and V is TRBV24-1; a weak D match, TRBD1 (6 bases). V was trimmed by 9 bases and J by 0 bases, leaving 23 bases between them. CDR3 length equals 19 residues. From germline, CDR1 is KGHDR and CDR2 SFDVKD.

CDR3 region: CASSPSTSPAPQYF. CDR3 bases: TGTGCCAGCTCACCGTCAACTAGTCCTGCACCGCAGTACTTC. V gene TRBV18 combines with J gene TRBJ2-7; D possibly corresponds to TRBD2 (5 bases). This CDR3 spans 14 amino acids. The V end was cut by 3 bases, the J end by 9 bases, with 18 bases between. Germline CDR1 and CDR2: KGHSH and LQKENI.

The CDR3: CASSPGGPINEQFF. CDR3 nucleotide sequence: TGTGCCAGTTCCCCGGGGGGTCCGATCAATGAGCAGTTCTTC. The chain employs TRBV7-3 and TRBJ2-1; 7 nucleotides agree with TRBD2. CDR3 length: 14 amino acids. Germline CDR1 is SGHTA and CDR2 is FQGTGA. With V trimmed by 9 bases and J by 6 bases, 11 bases remained unmatched.

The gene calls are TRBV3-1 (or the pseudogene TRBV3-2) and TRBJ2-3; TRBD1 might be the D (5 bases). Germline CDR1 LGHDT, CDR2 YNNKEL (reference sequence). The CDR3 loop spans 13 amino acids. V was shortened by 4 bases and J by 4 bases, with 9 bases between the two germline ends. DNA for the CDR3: TGTGCCAGCAGCCTGAAGGGGTCAGATACGCAGTATTTT. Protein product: CASSLKGSDTQYF.

The CDR3 coding sequence is TGTGCCTCCTCGGGGACAGTCAATCAGCCCCAGCATTTT. Translation: CASSGTVNQPQHF. The gene calls are TRBV27 and TRBJ1-5; TRBD1 matches at 7 bases. The CDR3 loop spans 13 amino acids. CDR1 and CDR2 (germline): MNHEY, SMNVEV (reference sequence). J lost 3 bases, V lost 11 bases, and 7 bases had no gene match.

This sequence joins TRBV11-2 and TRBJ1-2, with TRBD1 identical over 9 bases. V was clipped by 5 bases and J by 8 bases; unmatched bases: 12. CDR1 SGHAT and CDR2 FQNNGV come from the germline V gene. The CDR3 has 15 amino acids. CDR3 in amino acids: CASSPVTGGRRGYTF. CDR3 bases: TGTGCCAGCAGCCCAGTGACAGGGGGAAGAAGGGGCTACACCTTC. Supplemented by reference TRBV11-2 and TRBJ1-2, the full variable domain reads EAGVAQSPRYKIIEKRQSVAFWCNPISGHATLYWYQQILGQGPKLLIQFQNNGVVDDSQLPKDRFSAERLKGVDSTLKIQPAKLEDSAVYLCASSPVTGGRRGYTFGSGTRLTVV.

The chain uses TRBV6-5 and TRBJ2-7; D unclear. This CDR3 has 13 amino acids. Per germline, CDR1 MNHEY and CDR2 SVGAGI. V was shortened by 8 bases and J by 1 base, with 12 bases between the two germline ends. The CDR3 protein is CASHNFGSYEQYF. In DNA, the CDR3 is TGTGCCAGCCACAATTTCGGGTCCTACGAGCAGTACTTC.

CDR3 sequence reads: CASNLLQDILNYGYTF. CDR3 in DNA: TGTGCCAGCAACCTTTTACAGGACATCCTAAACTATGGCTACACCTTC. V is TRBV7-2 and J is TRBJ1-2; D might be TRBD1 (5 bases). V was shortened by 7 bases and J by 2 bases, with 20 bases between the two germline ends. The CDR3 contains 16 residues. Germline lookup yields CDR1 SGHTA and CDR2 FQGNSA.

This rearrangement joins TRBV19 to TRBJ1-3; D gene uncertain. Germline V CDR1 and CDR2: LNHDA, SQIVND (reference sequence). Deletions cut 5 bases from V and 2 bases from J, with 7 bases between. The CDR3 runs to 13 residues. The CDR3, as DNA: TGTGCCAGTAGTGTATATACTGGAAACACCATATATTTT. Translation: CASSVYTGNTIYF.

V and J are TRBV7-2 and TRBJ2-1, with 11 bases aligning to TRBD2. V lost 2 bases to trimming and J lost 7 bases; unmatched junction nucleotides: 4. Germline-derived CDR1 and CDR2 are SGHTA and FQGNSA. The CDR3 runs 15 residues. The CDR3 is CASSLRSGGANEQFF. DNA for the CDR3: TGTGCCAGCAGCTTACGTAGCGGGGGGGCTAATGAGCAGTTCTTC.